This entry concerns a single T cell receptor beta chain. This sample was taken from a study of PD-L1 blockade in urothelial cancer. About the study: The number of prior chemotherapy regimens per patient was 0 to 3. Typically, measured as a median, blood samples had 140,000 or so T cells.

Data came from immunoSEQ multiplex PCR; TCRdb stores just in-frame clones and leaves some out. The data show 45,000 to 50,000 clones, with approximately 90% seen just once and less than 4% held by the top ten. Trimming pared 0 bases from V and 5 bases from J, leaving 10 bases between. The CDR3 has 14 amino acids. Germline CDR1 SNHLY, CDR2 FYNNEI. This TCR derives from a man at least 80 years old with urothelial cancer. V gene TRBV2 combines with J gene TRBJ1-1; D not resolved. The sequenced sample was PBMCs, obtained around atezolizumab (anti-PD-L1) treatment. CDR3 nucleotide sequence: TGTGCCAGCAGTGAAGCGCTAGTGAGTACTGAAGCTTTCTTT. Its translation is CASSEALVSTEAFF.